The 31 T cell receptor beta chains listed next were all sequenced from one sample in a study of T-cell memory formation after mild COVID-19 (dated by TCRdb to 2020 to 2022). The library was prepared using 5' RACE. The instrument given in TCRdb is Illumina NovaSeq 6000. The public sequencing data were trimmed at Q25 with fastp and processed into clonotypes with MiXCR by TCRdb, which kept only in-frame beta chains. A single entry per CDR3 protein holds the most common genes and DNA from its merged rows. This sample lists around 410,000 distinct CDR3 sequences; 20% to 25% were detected once. Around 14% of the sample comes from the top ten. The sequencing input was PBMCs or a T cell subset sorted from them (not recorded which). The source is an adult woman who had mild COVID-19 (a few samples of this study predate the infection). The sample titles of this study are shuffled in the database, so cell type and time point are left out; the donor was told from shared clones.

This clonotype was seen only a few times. The chain joins TRBV20-1 to TRBJ2-3; TRBD2 matches at 11 bases. CDR1 and CDR2 from the germline V gene are DFQATT and SNEGSKA (reference sequence). This CDR3 is built from 17 residues. The junction had 7 bases not matched to a gene; V was cut back by 2 bases and J by 0 bases. The CDR3 is CSARTSGGYTSTDTQYF. CDR3 coding DNA: TGCAGTGCTAGAACTAGCGGGGGATACACTAGCACAGATACGCAGTATTTT.

The sample holds a few counts of this clonotype. The rearrangement joins TRBV12-3 or TRBV12-4 to TRBJ2-4; TRBD2 aligns across 8 bases. The CDR3 spans 13 residues. V lost 6 bases and J lost 10; bases outside the gene matches: 8. In nucleotides, the CDR3 is TGTGCCAGCAGCCGGGCGAGCGGGAGTATTCAGTACTTC. This sequence encodes CASSRASGSIQYF.

The gene calls are TRBV30 and TRBJ2-7; 11 bases fit TRBD2. Per the germline V gene, CDR1 is GTSNPN and CDR2 is SVGIG (reference sequence). This CDR3 contains 18 residues. The V and J ends lost 2 bases and 4 bases, in that order; junction bases with no gene match: 16. CDR3 DNA sequence: TGTGCCTGGAGTCCTACCCGGTTCCCGGGACTAGCGGTTTACGAGCAGTACTTC. Protein sequence: CAWSPTRFPGLAVYEQYF.

This rearrangement joins TRBV7-2 to TRBJ1-6; D unclear. This CDR3 is built from 15 residues. The V gene lost 5 bases and the J gene lost 9 bases, with 17 bases spanning the gap. Germline V gives CDR1 SGHTA, CDR2 FQGNSA. The CDR3 sequence is CASSVRTDVGSPLHF. Written as DNA, the CDR3 is TGTGCCAGCAGCGTAAGGACGGACGTCGGTTCACCCCTCCACTTT.

The V and J genes are TRBV29-1 and TRBJ1-2; D not resolved. The germline CDR1 and CDR2 sequences are SQVTM and ANQGSEA. Trimming removed 1 base from V and 8 bases from J, with 8 bases in between. The CDR3 contains 11 residues. The chain's CDR3 is CSVEAKNGYTF. CDR3 sequence (DNA): TGCAGCGTTGAAGCTAAGAACGGCTACACCTTC.

This clonotype was seen only a few times. The chain links TRBV4-1 to TRBJ2-3; possible D gene TRBD1, 6 bases. Trimming left V 0 bases short and J 3 bases short, with 13 bases between. The CDR3 loop spans 16 amino acids. Germline V gene lookup returns CDR1 MGHRA and CDR2 YSYEKL. The CDR3 bases are TGCGCCAGCAGCCAAGAACCGGGACAAAATACAGATACGCAGTATTTT. It is translated as CASSQEPGQNTDTQYF.

The chain uses TRBV29-1 and TRBJ1-4; 8 bases fit TRBD1. Germline CDR1 reads SQVTM; CDR2 reads ANQGSEA. There are 13 residues in the CDR3. This chain's CDR3 is CATKGQVDEKLFF. The DNA for the CDR3 is TGCGCAACCAAGGGACAGGTGGATGAAAAACTGTTTTTT.

The rearrangement uses TRBV7-2 and TRBJ2-5; D is uncertain. The J call is uncertain, as TRBJ2-7 better fits the DNA end. Germline values: CDR1 SGHTA, CDR2 FQGNSA. There are 13 residues in the CDR3. CDR3 nucleotides: TGTGCCAGCAGCTTATATTCGTCTAGCGAGCAGTACTTC. This sequence encodes CASSLYSSSEQYF.

The CDR3 DNA follows: TGTGCCAGCAGCTTGTTGGTTCGGTGGCAGGGATCGAGCTATGGCTACACCTTC. Residues: CASSLLVRWQGSSYGYTF. The rearrangement links TRBV5-6 to TRBJ1-2; a weak D match, TRBD1 (5 bases). The CDR3 consists of 18 residues. Trimming took 1 base from V and 4 from J, leaving 23 bases between them. Per germline, CDR1 SGHDT and CDR2 YYEEEE.

The J gene is TRBJ1-1, the V gene TRBV10-3, with a possible D match to TRBD1 (5 bases). Trimming left V 10 bases short and J 5 bases short, with 20 bases between. Germline loops: CDR1 ENHRY, CDR2 SYGVKD. The CDR3 contains 14 residues. CDR3 sequence (DNA): TGTGCCACACGAGGGGATCAGGGAAGGACTGAAGCTTTCTTT. This translates into CATRGDQGRTEAFF.

This chain joins TRBV20-1 and TRBJ2-4; 13 bases are shared with TRBD2. Germline CDR1 is DFQATT and CDR2 is SNEGSKA (reference sequence). The trim removed 5 bases at V and 7 bases at J, leaving 8 bases unmatched. CDR3 length: 15 residues. The CDR3 reads CSADRLAGGRNIQYF. CDR3 DNA: TGCAGTGCTGACCGACTAGCGGGGGGCCGGAACATTCAGTACTTC.

V gene TRBV4-1 combines with J gene TRBJ2-1; the D call may be TRBD1 or TRBD2 (6 bases each). The germline gives CDR1 MGHRA, CDR2 YSYEKL. The CDR3 contains 19 residues. V lost 7 bases and J lost 0, with 25 bases in between. The CDR3 DNA is TGCGCCAGCATCGCTCCTTGCTGGGTGGGGGGCAGCTCCTACAATGAGCAGTTCTTC. This codes for CASIAPCWVGGSSYNEQFF.

CDR3 DNA: TGTGCCAGCAGCCAAGGTTCGGGACAGGGTTACTTC. Translating it yields CASSQGSGQGYF. J is TRBJ2-7 and V is TRBV3-1; 9 nucleotides line up with TRBD1. The CDR3 loop spans 12 amino acids. V was pared by 1 base and J by 13 bases, with 5 bases of the junction left unmatched. Germline CDR1 is LGHDT and CDR2 is YNNKEL (reference sequence).

There are a few counts of this clonotype. The chain carries TRBV27 and TRBJ2-4; TRBD1 matches at 7 bases. CDR1 and CDR2 from the germline V gene are MNHEY and SMNVEV (reference sequence). This CDR3 is 15 amino acids long. Trimming took 6 bases from V and 7 from J; bases not matched to a gene: 12. The DNA for the CDR3 is TGTGCCAGCAGCGCGCTCCCAGGGGGACCGAACATTCAGTACTTC. This sequence encodes CASSALPGGPNIQYF.

This clonotype was picked up one time. The chain employs TRBV7-9 and TRBJ1-6; tentatively, D is TRBD1 (5 bases). The CDR3 runs 15 residues. Germline CDR1 and CDR2: SEHNR and FQNEAQ (reference sequence). The ends were cut back, 0 bases at V and 7 bases at J, with 10 bases in the middle. The CDR3 here is CASSLAGRANSPLHF. CDR3 coding DNA: TGTGCCAGCAGCTTAGCGGGCAGGGCCAATTCACCCCTCCACTTT.

This chain uses TRBV29-1 with TRBJ1-2; a possible D gene is TRBD1 (5 bases). This CDR3 is 12 amino acids long. Germline V gene data show CDR1 as SQVTM and CDR2 as ANQGSEA. Deletions cut 6 bases from V and 8 bases from J, with 16 bases between. The CDR3 DNA reads TGCAGCGTAGTTCAGGGAGACAAAGGCTACACCTTC. This sequence encodes CSVVQGDKGYTF.

The chain is built from TRBV7-9 and TRBJ2-3, with 7 bases aligning to TRBD1. After removal of 3 bases from V and 2 bases from J, the junction contained 8 bases not matched to a gene. The CDR3 is 16 residues long. Germline CDR1 reads SEHNR; CDR2 reads FQNEAQ (reference sequence). CDR3 in DNA: TGTGCCAGCAGCTTGACAGGGCCCAGACACACAGATACGCAGTATTTT. Its translation is CASSLTGPRHTDTQYF.

The V and J genes are TRBV14 and TRBJ2-7, with 12 bases lining up with TRBD2. The CDR3 has 15 amino acids. CDR1 is SGHDN, CDR2 FVKESK, per germline. The V gene end was trimmed by 3 bases and the J gene end by 4 bases; junction bases not matched to a gene: 4. The CDR3 nucleotides read TGTGCCAGCAGCCATGGACTAGCGGGAATTTACGAGCAGTACTTC. Its translation: CASSHGLAGIYEQYF.

The genes are TRBV4-2 and TRBJ2-3; 8 nucleotides line up with TRBD2. CDR3 length: 16 amino acids. Germline CDR1 reads LGHNA; CDR2 reads YNFKEQ. The J segment lost 1 base and the V segment lost 2 bases, leaving 5 bases of the junction unmatched. CDR3 amino acids: CASSQQQRGRTDTQYF. CDR3 sequence (DNA): TGTGCCAGCAGCCAACAACAGCGGGGGCGCACAGATACGCAGTATTTT.

J is TRBJ2-5 and V is TRBV7-3, with 12 nucleotides matching TRBD2. The CDR3 has 15 amino acids. The germline V gene encodes CDR1 SGHTA and CDR2 FQGTGA. Unmatched junction bases numbered 5, after V lost 5 bases and J lost 4 bases. CDR3 residues: CASSNSGLAGETQYF. Written as DNA, the CDR3 is TGTGCCAGCAGCAACTCGGGACTAGCGGGAGAGACCCAGTACTTC.

This clonotype was detected ten times or more. The chain employs TRBV7-6 and TRBJ2-3; TRBD1 or TRBD2 may be the D gene (5 bases each). In germline, CDR1 is SGHVS, CDR2 FNYEAQ. Deletions cut 3 bases from V and 6 bases from J, with 13 bases between. The CDR3 runs to 14 residues. CDR3 bases: TGTGCCAGCAGCTTCGGGACCAGACCGGATACGCAGTATTTT. Its translation: CASSFGTRPDTQYF.

This clonotype was observed a few times. V gene TRBV2 combines with J gene TRBJ2-7, with 7 bases lining up with TRBD1. J gave up 6 bases and V 6 bases, and 8 bases lay outside the gene matches. The CDR3 is 13 residues long. The germline V gene has CDR1 SNHLY and CDR2 FYNNEI. CDR3 residues: CASRGQVRGEQYF. CDR3 DNA sequence: TGTGCCAGCAGAGGACAGGTCCGCGGCGAGCAGTACTTC.

This clonotype has only a few counts. The rearrangement uses TRBV7-2 and TRBJ2-1, with D tentatively TRBD1 (5 bases). Germline CDR1 is SGHTA and CDR2 is FQGNSA. Trimming shortened V by 4 bases and J by 0 bases, and 13 bases separated the two germline ends. The CDR3 loop spans 16 amino acids. The CDR3 region has the DNA TGTGCCAGCAGCTCCCAGGGTCGGAGCTCCTACAATGAGCAGTTCTTC. It is translated as CASSSQGRSSYNEQFF.

The V and J genes are TRBV9 and TRBJ1-5; no firm D call. With 0 bases removed from V and 0 bases from J, the gap between germline ends came to 4 bases. Germline CDR1 is SGDLS and CDR2 is YYNGEE. The CDR3 covers 14 residues. The CDR3 coding sequence is TGTGCCAGCAGCGTAGGTGGTAGCAATCAGCCCCAGCATTTT. Encoded protein: CASSVGGSNQPQHF. Full variable domain (outside the CDR3, taken from reference TRBV9 and TRBJ1-5): DSGVTQTPKHLITATGQRVTLRCSPRSGDLSVYWYQQSLDQGLQFLIQYYNGEERAKGNILERFSAQQFPDLHSELNLSSLELGDSALYFCASSVGGSNQPQHFGDGTRLSIL.

The gene calls are TRBV12-3 or TRBV12-4 and TRBJ1-6, with 9 bases identical to TRBD1. The CDR3 has 16 amino acids. The V segment lost 6 bases and the J segment 7 bases; nucleotides outside the gene matches: 10. CDR3 sequence reads: CASSSRTGARNSPLHF. DNA for the CDR3: TGTGCCAGCAGCTCCCGGACAGGGGCTCGAAATTCACCCCTCCACTTT.

The sample holds one count of this clonotype. The chain recombines TRBV7-2 with TRBJ1-1, with D hard to call. CDR3 size: 15 residues. V was clipped by 1 base and J by 1 base, with 10 bases between them. Germline V gene sequence: CDR1 SGHTA, CDR2 FQGNSA. The CDR3: CASSLGPEQNTEAFF. In DNA form, the CDR3 reads TGTGCCAGCAGCTTAGGTCCGGAGCAGAACACTGAAGCTTTCTTT.

The chain uses TRBV28 and TRBJ2-7; tentatively, D is TRBD1 (5 bases). The V end lost 0 bases, the J end lost 3 bases, and 9 bases lay between the germline ends. This CDR3 spans 14 amino acids. Per the germline V gene, CDR1 is MDHEN and CDR2 is SYDVKM. The CDR3 nucleotides read TGTGCCAGCAGTTTATGGGCAGGGAACTACGAGCAGTACTTC. It encodes CASSLWAGNYEQYF.

The rearrangement joins TRBV6-5 to TRBJ2-5; D possibly corresponds to TRBD1 (5 bases). V was shortened by 6 bases and J by 2 bases, with 13 bases between the two germline ends. The CDR3 is 14 residues long. The germline CDR1 and CDR2 sequences are MNHEY and SVGAGI. CDR3 region: CASRRTYSQETQYF. The CDR3 DNA follows: TGTGCCAGCAGAAGGACATATTCTCAAGAGACCCAGTACTTC.

The chain is built from TRBV7-2 and TRBJ2-2, with D possibly matching TRBD2 (7 bases). Trimming took 6 bases from V and 4 from J, leaving 15 bases between them. In germline, CDR1 is SGHTA, CDR2 FQGNSA. The CDR3 has 15 residues. The CDR3 loop is CASRQGLGGTGELFF. The CDR3 coding sequence is TGTGCCAGCAGGCAAGGACTAGGGGGCACCGGGGAGCTGTTTTTT. Supplemented by reference TRBV7-2 and TRBJ2-2, the full variable domain reads GAGVSQSPSNKVTEKGKDVELRCDPISGHTALYWYRQSLGQGLEFLIYFQGNSAPDKSGLPSDRFSAERTGGSVSTLTIQRTQQEDSAVYLCASRQGLGGTGELFFGEGSRLTVL.

In this sample, this clonotype turned up many times. J is TRBJ2-5 and V is TRBV5-1; no clear D. Per germline, CDR1 SGHRS and CDR2 YFSETQ. Trimming shortened V by 4 bases and J by 3 bases, and 13 bases separated the two germline ends. The length of the CDR3 is 14 residues. The DNA for the CDR3 is TGCGCCAGCAGCCCTTCGCCAGGAGAAGAGACCCAGTACTTC. Protein sequence: CASSPSPGEETQYF.

This clonotype was seen more than once but under ten times. V gene TRBV7-9 combines with J gene TRBJ2-7; TRBD2 matches at 8 bases. The germline gives CDR1 SEHNR, CDR2 FQNEAQ (reference sequence). The CDR3 runs to 17 residues. V was clipped by 2 bases and J by 0 bases; unmatched bases: 9. Written as DNA, the CDR3 is TGTGCCAGCAGCTTACGCGGCGGGAGGCACTTCTCCTACGAGCAGTACTTC. It translates to CASSLRGGRHFSYEQYF.